This is a list of T cell receptor beta chains from one sample in a study of read filtering for tumor transcriptome and immune sequencing. MiXCR, applied by TCRdb to the reads, yields one record per CDR3 protein. The table includes around 50,000 distinct CDR3 sequences, 9% to 15% detected once. Sequencing used a population of CD138-negative cells sorted from bone marrow. These receptors came from a donor aged 40 or over with multiple myeloma. Each CDR3 is given with its conserved first and last residue. Each record gives: CDR3 protein, CDR3 DNA, V gene, clone size, D gene, J gene. D genes are given only for firm matches. Clone size is shown for a subset of rows, as once, few, many or a class of expanded clone.

CASSYSYRSDTGELFF,TGTGCCAGCAGTTACTCGTACAGGAGTGACACCGGGGAGCTGTTTTTT,TRBV6-5,many,NA,TRBJ2-2
CSARPGLAGGTDTQYF,TGCAGTGCTAGACCGGGCCTAGCCGGGGGCACAGATACGCAGTATTTT,TRBV20-1,many,NA,TRBJ2-3
CASSVSSGAATDTQYF,TGTGCCAGCAGCGTTTCTAGCGGGGCGGCCACAGATACGCAGTATTTT,TRBV7-3,NA,TRBD2,TRBJ2-3
CASSLQGTGEQYF,TGTGCCAGCAGCTTGCAGGGGACGGGCGAGCAGTACTTC,TRBV5-4,many,NA,TRBJ2-7
CSARGQGGTNEKLFF,TGCAGTGCTAGAGGACAGGGTGGCACTAATGAAAAACTGTTTTTT,TRBV20-1,many,TRBD1,TRBJ1-4
CASSLGGDTEAFF,TGCGCCAGCAGCCTTGGAGGGGACACTGAAGCTTTCTTT,TRBV5-1,many,NA,TRBJ1-1
CASSFAGGTEQFF,TGTGCTAGCAGCTTTGCAGGGGGGACAGAGCAGTTCTTC,TRBV7-7,many,NA,TRBJ2-1
CASRGIGNTIYF,TGTGCCAGCAGAGGGATTGGAAACACCATATATTTT,TRBV6-5,NA,NA,TRBJ1-3
CASSGPMHTEAFF,TGTGCCAGCAGCGGTCCCATGCACACTGAAGCTTTCTTT,TRBV7-9,many,NA,TRBJ1-1
CASSEHPAGVNTGELFF,TGTGCCAGCAGTGAACATCCAGCGGGGGTTAACACCGGGGAGCTGTTTTTT,TRBV6-2/TRBV6-3,NA,TRBD2,TRBJ2-2
CASSLPLQPNNEQFF,TGTGCCAGCAGCCTCCCGTTACAGCCCAACAATGAGCAGTTCTTC,TRBV7-9,many,NA,TRBJ2-1
CSVDSGGALSRSYNEQFF,TGCAGCGTTGACAGCGGGGGGGCCCTGTCTCGGAGCTACAATGAGCAGTTCTTC,TRBV29-1,many,TRBD2,TRBJ2-1
CASSLGTGGWETQYF,TGTGCCAGCAGCTTGGGGACAGGGGGCTGGGAGACCCAGTACTTC,TRBV7-6,many,TRBD1,TRBJ2-5
CSAAGQGTYNEQFF,TGCAGTGCTGCCGGCCAAGGGACCTACAATGAGCAGTTCTTC,TRBV20-1,many,NA,TRBJ2-1
CASSAQGGSGGAYNEQFF,TGTGCCAGCAGCGCCCAGGGGGGTAGCGGGGGGGCCTACAATGAGCAGTTCTTC,TRBV7-3,many,TRBD2,TRBJ2-1
CASTHGGANTGELFF,TGTGCCAGCACCCACGGAGGGGCGAACACCGGGGAGCTGTTTTTT,TRBV6-1,few,NA,TRBJ2-2
CASSLGGGTDTQYF,TGTGCCAGCAGCTTAGGGGGGGGCACAGATACGCAGTATTTT,TRBV11-2,many,NA,TRBJ2-3
CSARPPIAGGLNEQFF,TGCAGTGCTAGGCCCCCTATAGCGGGGGGGCTCAATGAGCAGTTCTTC,TRBV20-1,many,TRBD2,TRBJ2-1
CTNRAINEKLFF,TGCACGAACAGGGCCATAAATGAAAAACTGTTTTTT,TRBV20-1,many,NA,TRBJ1-4
CASSYKGLPQPQHF,TGTGCCAGCAGTTACAAAGGGCTGCCTCAGCCCCAGCATTTT,TRBV6-2/TRBV6-3,few,NA,TRBJ1-5
CSAVHLEEKLFF,TGCAGTGCCGTCCATTTGGAAGAAAAACTGTTTTTT,TRBV20-1,NA,NA,TRBJ1-4
CSAREVFTDTQYF,TGCAGTGCTAGAGAGGTCTTCACAGATACGCAGTATTTT,TRBV20-1,medium-sized,NA,TRBJ2-3
CSASRDTTEAFF,TGCAGTGCTTCCAGGGACACAACTGAAGCTTTCTTT,TRBV20-1,many,NA,TRBJ1-1
CASSGQGRTEAFF,TGCGCCAGCAGCGGACAGGGTCGCACTGAAGCTTTCTTT,TRBV5-1,many,TRBD1,TRBJ1-1
CAISGGRGASDTQYF,TGTGCCATCAGTGGGGGCAGGGGGGCCTCAGATACGCAGTATTTT,TRBV10-3,many,NA,TRBJ2-3
CASSFGVDQPQHF,TGTGCCAGCAGCTTTGGAGTGGATCAGCCCCAGCATTTT,TRBV5-5,many,NA,TRBJ1-5
CASSLPTGATDTQYF,TGTGCCAGCAGCCTCCCCACAGGCGCCACAGATACGCAGTATTTT,TRBV7-9,many,NA,TRBJ2-3
CASSPTSGGRTYEQYF,TGTGCCAGCAGTCCAACCAGCGGGGGGCGAACCTACGAGCAGTACTTC,TRBV28,many,TRBD2,TRBJ2-7
CASSQDTVNRGGQPQHF,TGCGCCAGCAGCCAAGATACCGTAAACAGGGGTGGTCAGCCCCAGCATTTT,TRBV4-1,many,TRBD1,TRBJ1-5
CAWTPLEETQYF,TGTGCCTGGACCCCCTTAGAAGAGACCCAGTACTTC,TRBV30,NA,NA,TRBJ2-5
CASSQGGSRDSYSEQFF,TGTGCCAGCAGCCAAGGTGGAAGCAGGGACTCCTACAGTGAGCAGTTCTTC,TRBV4-2,NA,NA,TRBJ2-1
CSVETSGGAYYNEQFF,TGCAGCGTTGAGACTAGCGGGGGGGCCTATTACAATGAGCAGTTCTTC,TRBV29-1,many,TRBD2,TRBJ2-1
CASSFGGNNEQFF,TGTGCCAGCAGCTTTGGAGGGAACAATGAGCAGTTCTTC,TRBV7-3,many,NA,TRBJ2-1
CASSLAETPGTSLDTQYF,TGCGCCAGCAGCTTGGCTGAAACCCCCGGGACTAGTCTTGATACGCAGTATTTT,TRBV5-1,many,TRBD2,TRBJ2-3
CASRRDPSSYEQYF,TGTGCCAGCAGACGGGACCCCAGCTCCTACGAGCAGTACTTC,TRBV6-1,many,NA,TRBJ2-7
CASSLDSRGAYEQYF,TGTGCCAGCAGCTTAGACTCGCGGGGGGCCTACGAGCAGTACTTC,TRBV7-2,many,TRBD2,TRBJ2-7
CSARQVDTQYF,TGCAGTGCTCGACAGGTGGATACGCAGTATTTT,TRBV20-1,many,NA,TRBJ2-3
CASSLSGTNSYNEQFF,TGTGCCAGCAGTCTCTCCGGGACGAATTCTTACAATGAGCAGTTCTTC,TRBV7-2,many,NA,TRBJ2-1
CSVVGLTEAFF,TGCAGCGTTGTGGGACTAACTGAAGCTTTCTTT,TRBV29-1,many,NA,TRBJ1-1
CASSLVAGPEAFF,TGTGCCAGCAGCTTAGTGGCGGGGCCTGAAGCTTTCTTT,TRBV7-9,few,NA,TRBJ1-1
CASREQGSTEAFF,TGCGCCAGCAGAGAACAGGGGTCCACTGAAGCTTTCTTT,TRBV5-1,many,TRBD1,TRBJ1-1
CASSLTPGTGSKNEQFF,TGTGCCAGCAGTTTAACTCCCGGGACAGGGTCGAAGAATGAGCAGTTCTTC,TRBV28,many,TRBD1,TRBJ2-1
CASSKGRSSGANVLTF,TGTGCCAGCAGCAAGGGACGGTCCTCTGGGGCCAACGTCCTGACTTTC,TRBV21-1,many,NA,TRBJ2-6
CSAGTSGSTGELFF,TGCAGTGCCGGGACTAGCGGGAGCACCGGGGAGCTGTTTTTT,TRBV20-1,many,TRBD2,TRBJ2-2
CATSGDQGAATKNIQYF,TGTGCCACCAGCGGGGACCAGGGGGCAGCGACCAAAAACATTCAGTACTTC,TRBV24-1,many,TRBD1,TRBJ2-4
CASSYLQMRSETQYF,TGTGCCAGCAGTTACTTACAGATGCGTAGTGAGACCCAGTACTTC,TRBV6-6,many,NA,TRBJ2-5
CASSLWPQRSSYEQYF,TGTGCCAGCAGCTTATGGCCTCAAAGGAGCTCCTACGAGCAGTACTTC,TRBV7-9,many,NA,TRBJ2-7
CAIPRDRRRTGELFF,TGTGCCATCCCACGGGACCGGAGGCGTACCGGGGAGCTGTTTTTT,TRBV12-3/TRBV12-4,many,NA,TRBJ2-2
CASSSGGTGHTGELFF,TGCGCCAGCAGCTCGGGCGGGACAGGGCACACCGGGGAGCTGTTTTTT,TRBV5-1,many,TRBD1,TRBJ2-2
CASSKRGGKRETQYF,TGTGCCAGCAGTAAGCGGGGGGGCAAGAGAGAGACCCAGTACTTC,TRBV3-1,many,TRBD2,TRBJ2-5
CASSQDTGVEQYF,TGTGCCAGCAGCCAAGATACCGGGGTAGAGCAGTACTTC,TRBV3-1,many,NA,TRBJ2-7